The rows below give T cell receptor beta chains drawn from one sample of a study of cytomegalovirus exposure and HLA in healthy donors. Produced via immunoSEQ multiplex PCR; TCRdb's table is partial and in-frame only. The sample has about 130,000 clones, around 82% seen once. Sequencing used PBMCs. The receptors were sampled from a man younger than 45 in good health and CMV-seropositive. Both conserved end residues are part of each CDR3. D genes are given only for firm matches. Size is stated for part of the rows, as once, few or many counts, or as a class when the clone is expanded.

CDR3: CASSPRVRGLAYNYGYTF; DNA: TGTGCCAGCAGTCCCCGAGTCCGGGGTCTAGCGTATAACTATGGCTACACCTTC; D: NA; size: NA; J: TRBJ1-2; V: TRBV27
CDR3: CASEQGGYEQYF; DNA: TGTGCCAGCGAACAGGGGGGGTACGAGCAGTACTTC; D: NA; size: NA; J: TRBJ2-7; V: TRBV2
CDR3: CRASLQETQYF; DNA: TGCAGGGCTTCGTTGCAAGAGACCCAGTACTTC; D: NA; size: NA; J: TRBJ2-5; V: TRBV20-1
CDR3: CASSLDRDTEAFF; DNA: TGTGCTAGCAGCTTAGACAGGGACACTGAAGCTTTCTTT; D: TRBD1; size: NA; J: TRBJ1-1; V: TRBV7-7
CDR3: CSPQGLETQYF; DNA: TGCAGCCCACAGGGGCTAGAGACCCAGTACTTC; D: TRBD1; size: NA; J: TRBJ2-5; V: TRBV29-1
CDR3: CASSSQGSLLNGYTF; DNA: TGTGCCAGCAGTTCTCAGGGGAGCCTTCTTAATGGCTACACCTTC; D: NA; size: NA; J: TRBJ1-2; V: TRBV28
CDR3: CSFPRQETQYF; DNA: TGCAGCTTTCCCCGGCAAGAGACCCAGTACTTC; D: NA; size: NA; J: TRBJ2-5; V: TRBV29-1
CDR3: CASSLAGTGGADGYTF; DNA: TGCGCCAGCAGCTTGGCCGGGACAGGGGGCGCGGATGGCTACACCTTC; D: TRBD1; size: NA; J: TRBJ1-2; V: TRBV5-1
CDR3: CASSYPGGNTIYF; DNA: TGTGCCAGCAGTTACCCCGGTGGAAACACCATATATTTT; D: NA; size: NA; J: TRBJ1-3; V: TRBV6-5
CDR3: CASSPRTGFSGGYTF; DNA: TGTGCCAGCAGCCCGCGGACAGGGTTCTCAGGAGGCTACACCTTC; D: TRBD1; size: NA; J: TRBJ1-2; V: TRBV4-2
CDR3: CASSIRDRSNQPQHF; DNA: TGTGCCAGTAGCATCCGGGACAGGAGCAATCAGCCCCAGCATTTT; D: TRBD1; size: NA; J: TRBJ1-5; V: TRBV19
CDR3: CASSSLGAHLKWEQYF; DNA: TGTGCCAGCAGCTCGTTAGGGGCACACCTGAAATGGGAGCAGTACTTC; D: NA; size: NA; J: TRBJ2-7; V: TRBV5-6
CDR3: CASNQGTNYGYTF; DNA: TGTGCCAGTAACCAGGGAACTAACTATGGCTACACCTTC; D: NA; size: few; J: TRBJ1-2; V: TRBV19
CDR3: CASSIRLAGGSNTGELFF; DNA: TGTGCCAGTAGTATCCGACTAGCGGGAGGTTCGAACACCGGGGAGCTGTTTTTT; D: TRBD2; size: NA; J: TRBJ2-2; V: TRBV19
CDR3: CASSKGRDYPLFF; DNA: TGTGCCAGCAGCAAAGGGAGGGACTATCCGCTGTTCTTC; D: TRBD2; size: NA; J: TRBJ2-1; V: TRBV6-5
CDR3: CASSLLVAMNTEAFF; DNA: TGTGCCAGCAGCTTACTTGTTGCGATGAACACTGAAGCTTTCTTT; D: NA; size: NA; J: TRBJ1-1; V: TRBV7-9